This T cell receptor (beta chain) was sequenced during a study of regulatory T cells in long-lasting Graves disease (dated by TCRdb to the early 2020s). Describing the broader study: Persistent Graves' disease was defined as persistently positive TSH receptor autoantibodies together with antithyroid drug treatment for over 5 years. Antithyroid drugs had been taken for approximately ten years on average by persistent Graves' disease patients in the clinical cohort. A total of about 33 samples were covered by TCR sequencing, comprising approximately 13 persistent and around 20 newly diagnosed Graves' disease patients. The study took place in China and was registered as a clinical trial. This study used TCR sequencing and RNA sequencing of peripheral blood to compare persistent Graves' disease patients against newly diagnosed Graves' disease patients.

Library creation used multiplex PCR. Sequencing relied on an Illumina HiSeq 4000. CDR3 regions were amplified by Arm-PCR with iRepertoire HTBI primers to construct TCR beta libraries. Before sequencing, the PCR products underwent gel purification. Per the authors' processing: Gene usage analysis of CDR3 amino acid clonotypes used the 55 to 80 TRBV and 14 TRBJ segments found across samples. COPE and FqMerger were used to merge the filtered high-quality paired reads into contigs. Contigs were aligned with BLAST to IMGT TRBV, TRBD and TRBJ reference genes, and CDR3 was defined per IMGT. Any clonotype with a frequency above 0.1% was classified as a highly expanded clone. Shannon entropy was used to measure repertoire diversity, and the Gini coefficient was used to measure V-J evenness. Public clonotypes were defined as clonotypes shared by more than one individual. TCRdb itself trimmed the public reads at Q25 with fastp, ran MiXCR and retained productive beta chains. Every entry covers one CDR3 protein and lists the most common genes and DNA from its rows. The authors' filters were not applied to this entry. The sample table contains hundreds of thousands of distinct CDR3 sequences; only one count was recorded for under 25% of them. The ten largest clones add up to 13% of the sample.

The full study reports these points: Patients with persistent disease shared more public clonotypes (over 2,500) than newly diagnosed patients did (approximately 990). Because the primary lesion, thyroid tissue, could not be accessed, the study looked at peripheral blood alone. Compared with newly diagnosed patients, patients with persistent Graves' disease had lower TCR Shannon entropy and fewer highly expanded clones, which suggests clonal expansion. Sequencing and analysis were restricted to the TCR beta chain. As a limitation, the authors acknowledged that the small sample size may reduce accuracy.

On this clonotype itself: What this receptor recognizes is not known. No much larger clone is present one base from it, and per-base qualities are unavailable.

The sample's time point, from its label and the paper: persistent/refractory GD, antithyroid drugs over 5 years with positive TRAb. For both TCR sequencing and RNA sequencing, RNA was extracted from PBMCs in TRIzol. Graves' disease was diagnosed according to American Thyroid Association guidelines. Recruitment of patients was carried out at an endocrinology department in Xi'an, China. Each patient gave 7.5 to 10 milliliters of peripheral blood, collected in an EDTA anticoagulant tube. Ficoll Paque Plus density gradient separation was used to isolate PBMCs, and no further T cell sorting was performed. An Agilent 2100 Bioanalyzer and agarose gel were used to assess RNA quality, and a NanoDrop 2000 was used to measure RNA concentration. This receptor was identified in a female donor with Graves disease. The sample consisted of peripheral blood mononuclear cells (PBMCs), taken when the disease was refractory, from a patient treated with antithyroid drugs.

The DNA sequence is given as TGTGCCAGCAGCCAAGCCCCCGGGGCGCAGTACTTC. This translates into CASSQAPGAQYF. The chain couples TRBV14 to TRBJ2-7; the D segment is perhaps TRBD1 or TRBD2, each sharing 5 matched bases. Spanning cysteine to phenylalanine, the CDR3 consists of 12 amino acids. Only the CDR3 DNA stays, 36 bases, in frame from base 1. CDR1 SGHDN and CDR2 FVKESK are derived from the germline V gene. Cut back by 1 base and 9 bases, the V and J ends lie 10 bases apart.